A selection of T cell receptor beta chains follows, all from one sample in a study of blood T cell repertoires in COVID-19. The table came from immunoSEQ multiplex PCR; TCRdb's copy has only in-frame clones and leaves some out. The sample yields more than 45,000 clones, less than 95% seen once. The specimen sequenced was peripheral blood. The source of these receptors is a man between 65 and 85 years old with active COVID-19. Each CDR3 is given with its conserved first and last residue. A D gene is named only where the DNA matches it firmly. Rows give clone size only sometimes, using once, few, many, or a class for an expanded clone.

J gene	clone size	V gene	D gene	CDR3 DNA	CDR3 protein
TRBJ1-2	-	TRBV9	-	TGTGCCAGCAGCGTAGTCAGGGGTGGCTACACCTTC	CASSVVRGGYTF
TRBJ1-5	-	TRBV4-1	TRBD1	TGCGCCAGCAGTCTTATTGGACAGGGACCCATCATTAGCAATCAGCCCCAGCATTTT	CASSLIGQGPIISNQPQHF
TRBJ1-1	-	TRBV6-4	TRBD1	TGTGCCAGCAGCGCTCGACAGGGGCTAAGGAACACTGAAGCTTTCTTT	CASSARQGLRNTEAFF
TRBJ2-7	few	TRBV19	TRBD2	TGTGCCAGTAGTGGCGGGGGGGAGTCCTACGAGCAGTACTTC	CASSGGGESYEQYF
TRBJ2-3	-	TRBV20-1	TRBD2	TGCAGTGCTAGTTCCCGAACTAGCGACCGGCCGTCAGATACGCAGTATTTT	CSASSRTSDRPSDTQYF
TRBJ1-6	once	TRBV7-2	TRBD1	TGTGCCAGCAGCTTAGATCCAGCAGGGGGTTCACCCCTCCACTTT	CASSLDPAGGSPLHF
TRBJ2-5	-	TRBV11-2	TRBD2	TGTGCCAGCAGCTTCGGACTAGCGGCTCAAGAGACCCAGTACTTC	CASSFGLAAQETQYF
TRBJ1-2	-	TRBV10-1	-	TGCGCCAGCAGTGGAAGCGGGCCAGGGAATGGCTACACCTTC	CASSGSGPGNGYTF
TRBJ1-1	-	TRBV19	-	TGTGCCAGTAGTGAACAGAGATTGAACACTGAAGCTTTCTTT	CASSEQRLNTEAFF
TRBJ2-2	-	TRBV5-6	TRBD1	TGTGCCAGCAGCGGGGACAGGGGTAACACCGGGGAGCTGTTTTTT	CASSGDRGNTGELFF
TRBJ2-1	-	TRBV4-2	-	TGTGCCAGCAGCCAAGTTAGCACGAGCTCCTACAATGAGCAGTTCTTC	CASSQVSTSSYNEQFF
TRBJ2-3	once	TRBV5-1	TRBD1	TGCGCCAGCAGCTTGGAGGGACAGAGCACAGATACGCAGTATTTT	CASSLEGQSTDTQYF
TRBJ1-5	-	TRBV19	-	TGTGCCAGTAGTATAGCGAGATTGGAGATCAATCAGCCCCAGCATTTT	CASSIARLEINQPQHF
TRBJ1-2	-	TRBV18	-	TGTGCCAGCTCACCAATTTCGGACAGTAACTATGGCTACACCTTC	CASSPISDSNYGYTF
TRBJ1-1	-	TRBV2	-	TGTGCCAGCAGTGAAACGGCGGTAAGGACTGAAGCTTTCTTT	CASSETAVRTEAFF
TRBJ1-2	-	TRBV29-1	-	TGCAGCGTGGGGGAGGAGGGCTACACCTTC	CSVGEEGYTF
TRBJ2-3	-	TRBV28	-	TGTGCCAGCAGTTCTGGACAACAGACAGATACGCAGTATTTT	CASSSGQQTDTQYF
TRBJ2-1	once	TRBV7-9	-	TGTGCCAGCAGCTTAGCCAGCGACGAGCAGTTCTTC	CASSLASDEQFF
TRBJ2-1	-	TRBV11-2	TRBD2	TGTGCCAGCAGCTTAGATGGTCGACTAGCGGGGACCTCCTACAATGAGCAGTTCTTC	CASSLDGRLAGTSYNEQFF
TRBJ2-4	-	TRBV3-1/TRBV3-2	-	TGTGCCAGCAGCCCGACCGGGGTAGCCAAAAACATTCAGTACTTC	CASSPTGVAKNIQYF
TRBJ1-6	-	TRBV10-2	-	TGCGCCAGCAGTGAGTGGGGGGGTTGGGGTAATTCACCCCTCCACTTT	CASSEWGGWGNSPLHF
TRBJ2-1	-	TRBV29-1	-	TGCAGCGTTGAAGCTAGCCTAATCGATGAGCAGTTCTTC	CSVEASLIDEQFF
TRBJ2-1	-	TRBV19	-	TGTGCCAGTAGTTCCCGGGGGGCCTCTTACAATGAGCAGTTCTTC	CASSSRGASYNEQFF